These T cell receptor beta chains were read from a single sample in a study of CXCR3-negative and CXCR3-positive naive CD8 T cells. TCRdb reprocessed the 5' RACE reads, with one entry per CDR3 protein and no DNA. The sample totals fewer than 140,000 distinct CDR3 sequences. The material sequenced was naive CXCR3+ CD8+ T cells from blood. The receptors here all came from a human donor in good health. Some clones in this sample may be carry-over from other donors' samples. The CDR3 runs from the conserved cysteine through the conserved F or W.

cdr3_aa: CAWSEGSSNQPQHF
v_call: TRBV30
j_call: TRBJ1-5

cdr3_aa: CATSPSADLAKNIQYF
v_call: TRBV2
j_call: TRBJ2-4

cdr3_aa: CASSGQEFHSLIGSSYEQYF
v_call: TRBV5-1
j_call: TRBJ2-7

cdr3_aa: CASTTRTGVNTEAFF
v_call: TRBV27
j_call: TRBJ1-1

cdr3_aa: CASSSGATYNEQFF
v_call: TRBV12-3/TRBV12-4
j_call: TRBJ2-1

cdr3_aa: CATLGQSQEDYGYTF
v_call: TRBV19
j_call: TRBJ1-2

cdr3_aa: CASRPPESATDTQYF
v_call: TRBV7-9
j_call: TRBJ2-3

cdr3_aa: CASRPEGGSDEQFF
v_call: TRBV27
j_call: TRBJ2-1

cdr3_aa: CASSQEKGTGANEQYF
v_call: TRBV4-1
j_call: TRBJ2-7

cdr3_aa: CASSSGSLYGYTF
v_call: TRBV27
j_call: TRBJ1-2

cdr3_aa: CASSQNTQEQYF
v_call: TRBV3-1
j_call: TRBJ2-7

cdr3_aa: CASSLGGREQYF
v_call: TRBV12-3/TRBV12-4
j_call: TRBJ2-7

cdr3_aa: CSAKDRATNEKLFF
v_call: TRBV20-1
j_call: TRBJ1-4

cdr3_aa: CATSTAPYGHSYEQYF
v_call: TRBV15
j_call: TRBJ2-7

cdr3_aa: CASGRDYRLNTGELFF
v_call: TRBV3-1
j_call: TRBJ2-2

cdr3_aa: CASYGATRGLTNEKLFF
v_call: TRBV7-2
j_call: TRBJ1-4

cdr3_aa: CASSFSRDEQFF
v_call: TRBV12-3/TRBV12-4
j_call: TRBJ2-1

cdr3_aa: CASSLGPGNEQFF
v_call: TRBV6-5
j_call: TRBJ2-1

cdr3_aa: CASGESKGLRTEAFF
v_call: TRBV10-2
j_call: TRBJ1-1

cdr3_aa: CSVEGTGAYSTDTQYF
v_call: TRBV29-1
j_call: TRBJ2-3

cdr3_aa: CASRDGGSTEAFF
v_call: TRBV5-1
j_call: TRBJ1-1

cdr3_aa: CASSLRQGAGGISNQPQHF
v_call: TRBV7-2
j_call: TRBJ1-5

cdr3_aa: CASSTWTPMEGEQYF
v_call: TRBV21-1
j_call: TRBJ2-7

cdr3_aa: CASSVGTTVAEFF
v_call: TRBV9
j_call: TRBJ2-1

cdr3_aa: CASILTQSEQFF
v_call: TRBV21-1
j_call: TRBJ2-1

cdr3_aa: CSVTPPGQGYEQYF
v_call: TRBV29-1
j_call: TRBJ2-7

cdr3_aa: CSVEGGWGLGNEQFF
v_call: TRBV29-1
j_call: TRBJ2-1

cdr3_aa: CASSLLRGYNEQFF
v_call: TRBV7-2
j_call: TRBJ2-1

cdr3_aa: CASSQGSGAGYEQYF
v_call: TRBV4-2
j_call: TRBJ2-7

cdr3_aa: CSVEDHTGELFF
v_call: TRBV29-1
j_call: TRBJ2-2

cdr3_aa: CSARATGTASTYEQYF
v_call: TRBV20-1
j_call: TRBJ2-7

cdr3_aa: CASSKALWEGLPLDTEAFF
v_call: TRBV21-1
j_call: TRBJ1-1

cdr3_aa: CATSRDLRGDEQYF
v_call: TRBV15
j_call: TRBJ2-7

cdr3_aa: CASARALDYEQYF
v_call: TRBV12-3/TRBV12-4
j_call: TRBJ2-7

cdr3_aa: CASSYKDVDADTQYF
v_call: TRBV6-2/TRBV6-3
j_call: TRBJ2-3

cdr3_aa: CASSFGGITDEQFF
v_call: TRBV12-3/TRBV12-4
j_call: TRBJ2-1

cdr3_aa: CASSVGASGSYEQYF
v_call: TRBV9
j_call: TRBJ2-7

cdr3_aa: CASSLVPSGGLSTDTQYF
v_call: TRBV7-2
j_call: TRBJ2-3

cdr3_aa: CASSPGTSGMGEQFF
v_call: TRBV5-1
j_call: TRBJ2-1

cdr3_aa: CATSDPDGHTQYF
v_call: TRBV24-1
j_call: TRBJ2-3

cdr3_aa: CASSLSPADQETQYF
v_call: TRBV27
j_call: TRBJ2-5

cdr3_aa: CASSLGFRESFTGELFF
v_call: TRBV7-9
j_call: TRBJ2-2

cdr3_aa: CSVEDSAGAGHNTQYF
v_call: TRBV29-1
j_call: TRBJ2-3

cdr3_aa: CSVEVITGTWTEAFF
v_call: TRBV29-1
j_call: TRBJ1-1